This record concerns one T cell receptor (beta chain) sequence. Method: immunoSEQ multiplex PCR; TCRdb's copy keeps in-frame clones and lacks some. This sample has around 2,400 clones; 24% occur once, and the top ten carry roughly 15%. These data belong to a study of tumour-infiltrating T cells in Burkitt lymphoma. The clonotype originates from a human donor with relapsed Burkitt lymphoma. Some clones in this sample may be carry-over from other donors' samples. The sequenced sample consisted of tumor tissue from a relapse.

This CDR3 is CASSLDPPGALNTGELFF. The CDR3 DNA is TGTGCCAGCAGCTTAGATCCCCCGGGGGCCTTGAACACCGGGGAGCTGTTTTTT. The chain combines TRBV11-2 with TRBJ2-2; D may correspond to TRBD1 or TRBD2 (6 bases each). From germline, CDR1 is SGHAT and CDR2 FQNNGV. With 0 bases removed from V and 1 base from J, the gap between germline ends came to 15 bases. The CDR3 runs 18 residues.